The rows below give T cell receptor beta chains drawn from one sample of a study of OX40 agonist ivuxolimab in advanced cancers. Assay used: immunoSEQ multiplex PCR; TCRdb lists only in-frame clones, some missing. Altogether more than 45,000 clones are present, 88% being singletons, with the ten largest covering around 1.5%. The input for sequencing was CD4+ or CD8+ T cells sorted from blood, taken in a trial of the OX40 agonist ivuxolimab. The receptors stem from an adult with an advanced solid tumor such as melanoma, head and neck, liver or kidney cancer. Each CDR3 is given with its conserved first and last residue.

j_call: TRBJ2-7; v_call: TRBV6-5; cdr3_aa: CASSYQGATYEQYF
j_call: TRBJ1-2; v_call: TRBV9; cdr3_aa: CASRGDIGTANYGYTF
j_call: TRBJ2-6; v_call: TRBV6-1; cdr3_aa: CASMTGHSGANVLTF
j_call: TRBJ1-2; v_call: TRBV28; cdr3_aa: CASSLGEAYGYTF
j_call: TRBJ2-4; v_call: TRBV7-9; cdr3_aa: CASSSGGTLINIQYF
j_call: TRBJ2-2; v_call: TRBV2; cdr3_aa: CASTGERNTGELFF
j_call: TRBJ2-1; v_call: TRBV19; cdr3_aa: CASSIGSYNEQFF
j_call: TRBJ1-2; v_call: TRBV29-1; cdr3_aa: CSVEQGDFGYTF
j_call: NA; v_call: TRBV28; cdr3_aa: CASIPTTSGNYEQYF
j_call: TRBJ2-2; v_call: TRBV6-4; cdr3_aa: CASSRSGRAGNTGELFF
j_call: TRBJ2-5; v_call: TRBV5-5; cdr3_aa: CASSVQGGQETQYF
j_call: TRBJ2-6; v_call: TRBV11-1; cdr3_aa: CASSLSGGTGANVLTF
j_call: TRBJ1-3; v_call: TRBV6-1; cdr3_aa: CATLAVTSGNTIYF
j_call: TRBJ1-6; v_call: TRBV19; cdr3_aa: CATGASYNSPLHF
j_call: TRBJ2-5; v_call: TRBV11-1; cdr3_aa: CASSLKETQYF
j_call: TRBJ1-2; v_call: TRBV6-1; cdr3_aa: CASRPRGGGYGYTF
j_call: TRBJ2-7; v_call: TRBV6-5; cdr3_aa: CASGGGSYEQYF
j_call: TRBJ2-1; v_call: TRBV30; cdr3_aa: CAWSPRIPGLARNEQFF
j_call: TRBJ1-2; v_call: TRBV9; cdr3_aa: CASSVEGANGYTF
j_call: TRBJ2-7; v_call: TRBV28; cdr3_aa: CASAFIPRGTPSF
j_call: TRBJ2-5; v_call: TRBV5-1; cdr3_aa: CASSLALAGGRETQYF
j_call: TRBJ2-7; v_call: TRBV19; cdr3_aa: CASRASGRYEQYF
j_call: TRBJ1-1; v_call: TRBV28; cdr3_aa: CASSSGQLTEAFF
j_call: TRBJ2-1; v_call: TRBV5-1; cdr3_aa: CASSPDESSYNEQFF
j_call: TRBJ2-7; v_call: TRBV13; cdr3_aa: CASSYGTGDEQYF
j_call: TRBJ2-1; v_call: TRBV6-1; cdr3_aa: CASSRRLDNEQFF
j_call: TRBJ1-5; v_call: TRBV9; cdr3_aa: CASSVGLINQPQHF
j_call: TRBJ1-2; v_call: TRBV19; cdr3_aa: CASSTRDGYGYTF
j_call: TRBJ2-7; v_call: TRBV5-4; cdr3_aa: CASSSSSYRALGEQYF
j_call: TRBJ2-7; v_call: TRBV5-4; cdr3_aa: CASGRSGASSYEQYF
j_call: TRBJ1-1; v_call: TRBV28; cdr3_aa: CASSPQGASFF
j_call: TRBJ1-1; v_call: TRBV5-4; cdr3_aa: CASRYGRDGVEAFF
j_call: TRBJ1-6; v_call: TRBV29-1; cdr3_aa: CSVLFEGRENSPLHF
j_call: TRBJ2-7; v_call: TRBV5-1; cdr3_aa: CASSLQAYEQYF
j_call: TRBJ1-1; v_call: TRBV9; cdr3_aa: CASSVEWNTEAFF
j_call: TRBJ2-7; v_call: TRBV6-1; cdr3_aa: CASSEAVRQGIHEQYF
j_call: TRBJ1-4; v_call: TRBV7-2; cdr3_aa: CASSFALGREKLFF
j_call: TRBJ1-2; v_call: TRBV19; cdr3_aa: CASSKSQDLYGYTF
j_call: TRBJ1-4; v_call: TRBV9; cdr3_aa: CASSEGGWGEKLFF
j_call: TRBJ2-7; v_call: TRBV12-2; cdr3_aa: CASRCPGTGDHEQYF
j_call: TRBJ2-1; v_call: TRBV7-9; cdr3_aa: CASELYGGNEQFF
j_call: TRBJ2-1; v_call: TRBV7-9; cdr3_aa: CASSLGAAVDNEQFF
j_call: TRBJ1-5; v_call: TRBV7-9; cdr3_aa: CASSLDRGNKNQPQHF
j_call: TRBJ1-3; v_call: TRBV9; cdr3_aa: CASNRDTTGNTIYF
j_call: TRBJ2-7; v_call: TRBV7-2; cdr3_aa: CASSYNGQVGEQYF
j_call: TRBJ2-7; v_call: TRBV28; cdr3_aa: CASSLLGTNYEQYF
j_call: TRBJ1-6; v_call: TRBV6-1; cdr3_aa: CASSAGPYNSPLHF
j_call: TRBJ2-2; v_call: TRBV5-1; cdr3_aa: CASTLIPANTGELFF
j_call: TRBJ2-7; v_call: TRBV4-1; cdr3_aa: CASSHGTASYEQYF
j_call: TRBJ2-1; v_call: TRBV12-5; cdr3_aa: CASGWGTSVNEQFF
j_call: TRBJ1-5; v_call: TRBV11-2; cdr3_aa: CASSLTPGGQPQHF
j_call: TRBJ1-2; v_call: TRBV30; cdr3_aa: CAWRGPHGYTF
j_call: TRBJ2-3; v_call: TRBV29-1; cdr3_aa: CSVLTPGTGYTDTQYF
j_call: TRBJ1-1; v_call: TRBV5-1; cdr3_aa: CASSLRGQGEAFF